Presented here are 23 T cell receptor beta chains from one specimen sequenced in a study of lymphopenia after photon versus proton radiotherapy (dated by TCRdb to 2018 to 2020). The library was prepared using the immunoSEQ multiplex PCR assay. In its TCRdb copy, this immuneACCESS table keeps in-frame sequences only and misses some clones. Where compared with another copy, unresolved V genes explain less than half of these, and the others have no known cause. Counted in this sample were some 30,000 clones; roughly 88% of them appeared once. Of the sample, roughly 6.2% falls within the top ten clones. The source material was peripheral blood, sampled from a patient treated with photon-based radiotherapy. The origin of the receptors is a woman between 45 and 60 years old with pancreatic cancer.

The V gene is TRBV6-5, the J gene TRBJ1-5; weak D call: TRBD1 (5 bases). The CDR3 totals 15 residues. Germline values: CDR1 MNHEY, CDR2 SVGAGI. Deletions cut 5 bases from V and 1 base from J, with 12 bases between. Here the CDR3 DNA reads TGTGCCAGCAGTCGGGACGGTTTAAGCAATCAGCCCCAGCATTTT. Amino acid sequence: CASSRDGLSNQPQHF.

V gene TRBV7-8 combines with J gene TRBJ2-7; the D is unclear. In germline, CDR1 is SGHVS, CDR2 FQNEAQ. Trimming removed 8 bases from V and 0 bases from J, with 5 bases in between. The CDR3 sequence is 11 residues long. The CDR3 DNA follows: TGTGCCAGCGGCCGCTCCTACGAGCAGTACTTC. Translating it yields CASGRSYEQYF.

This clone was observed a single time. The chain carries TRBV29-1 and TRBJ2-1; D may be TRBD1 or TRBD2 (5 bases each). The V gene's germline CDR1 is SQVTM and CDR2 ANQGSEA. The CDR3 has 19 residues. V was clipped by 0 bases and J by 2 bases, with 23 bases between them. The DNA for the CDR3 is TGCAGCGTTGAAGATTCGTCCCGGGACGTTTGGAGGACCTACAATGAGCAGTTCTTC. Amino acid sequence: CSVEDSSRDVWRTYNEQFF.

This chain connects TRBV11-1 to TRBJ2-7; D is possibly TRBD1 or TRBD2 (5 bases each). The V end was cut by 4 bases, the J end by 3 bases, with 16 bases between. The CDR3 has 15 amino acids. Germline V lookup: CDR1 SGHAT, CDR2 FQDESV (reference sequence). The CDR3 DNA is TGTGCCAGCAGCTCAGGCCGGGACGGACACTACGAGCAGTACTTC. This gives the protein CASSSGRDGHYEQYF. Combining the CDR3 with reference TRBV11-1 and TRBJ2-7 gives the whole variable domain EAEVAQSPRYKITEKSQAVAFWCDPISGHATLYWYRQILGQGPELLVQFQDESVVDDSQLPKDRFSAERLKGVDSTLKIQPAELGDSAMYLCASSSGRDGHYEQYFGPGTRLTVT.

The CDR3 region is CASSLRPFSGNTIYF. Here the CDR3 DNA reads TGTGCCAGCAGCTTGAGGCCGTTCTCTGGAAACACCATATATTTT. The gene calls are TRBV5-8 and TRBJ1-3; D remains ambiguous. The CDR3 is 15 residues long. The germline CDR1 and CDR2 sequences are SGHTS and YDEGEE. V lost 1 base and J 0 bases, leaving 8 bases between the germline ends.

The chain uses TRBV5-1 and TRBJ1-1, with D unresolved. The CDR3 has 14 amino acids. The germline V gene encodes CDR1 SGHRS and CDR2 YFSETQ. V lost 4 bases to trimming and J lost 4 bases, with 14 bases between them. CDR3 sequence reads: CASSLAIDITEAFF. The CDR3 bases are TGCGCCAGCAGCCTGGCTATTGACATCACTGAAGCTTTCTTT.

This rearrangement joins TRBV6-5 to TRBJ1-2; no reliable D call. V was trimmed by 0 bases and J by 3 bases, leaving 11 bases between them. From germline, CDR1 is MNHEY and CDR2 SVGAGI. The length of the CDR3 is 15 residues. Here the CDR3 reads CASSYSIRVDYGYTF. DNA of the CDR3: TGTGCCAGCAGTTACTCGATAAGGGTCGACTATGGCTACACCTTC.

This chain joins TRBV4-2 and TRBJ2-7; TRBD1 aligns across 7 bases. The germline CDR1 and CDR2 sequences are LGHNA and YNFKEQ. This CDR3 contains 14 residues. The ends lost 0 bases at V and 5 bases at J; junction bases unmatched: 4. CDR3 sequence (DNA): TGTGCCAGCAGCCAAGATTTTGACAGGGACGAGCAGTACTTC. Translation gives CASSQDFDRDEQYF.

Of note for this clone: The junction does not match germline at one end; this may be a read error. The V and J genes are TRBV28 and TRBJ1-5; D may be TRBD1 (6 bases). The germline V gene encodes CDR1 MDHEN and CDR2 SYDVKM. This CDR3 spans 16 amino acids. The CDR3 nucleotides are TGTGCCAGCAGTTTTTCAGGGGCCGGGACGAATCGGCCCCAGCATTTT. Protein sequence: CASSFSGAGTNRPQHF.

The chain couples TRBV28 to TRBJ1-1, with D unresolved. The CDR3 has 12 residues. The germline V gene has CDR1 MDHEN and CDR2 SYDVKM. Deletions cut 5 bases from V and 3 bases from J, with 7 bases between. CDR3 protein: CASSPYYTEAFF. The DNA for the CDR3 is TGTGCCAGCAGTCCTTATTACACTGAAGCTTTCTTT. Together with reference TRBV28 and TRBJ1-1, the CDR3 gives the full variable domain: DVKVTQSSRYLVKRTGEKVFLECVQDMDHENMFWYRQDPGLGLRLIYFSYDVKMKEKGDIPEGYSVSREKKERFSLILESASTNQTSMYLCASSPYYTEAFFGQGTRLTVV.

The CDR3 bases are TGCGCCAGCAGCCAAACAGGGGTTCGGCAGTTCTTC. This gives the protein CASSQTGVRQFF. The J gene is TRBJ2-1, the V gene TRBV5-1; 7 nucleotides match TRBD1. This CDR3 spans 12 amino acids. J was trimmed by 12 bases and V by 4 bases; bases with no gene match: 7. The germline V gene encodes CDR1 SGHRS and CDR2 YFSETQ.

The chain joins TRBV6-1 to TRBJ2-2, with D possibly being TRBD1 (5 bases). Germline assignment: CDR1 MNHNS and CDR2 SASEGT. The CDR3 spans 15 residues. V was clipped by 7 bases and J by 3 bases, with 15 bases between them. The CDR3 loop is CASNPGRDYTGELFF. CDR3 in DNA: TGTGCCAGCAATCCAGGGCGAGATTACACCGGGGAGCTGTTTTTT.

The CDR3, as DNA: TGTGCCAGCAGCGTAGCTCGGGAGGACCCCGGGGAGCTGTTTTTT. This codes for CASSVAREDPGELFF. The V gene is TRBV9, the J gene TRBJ2-2; 7 nucleotides align to TRBD2. CDR3 length equals 15 residues. Germline CDR1 reads SGDLS; CDR2 reads YYNGEE. V lost 0 bases and J lost 6; bases outside the gene matches: 5.

The chain recombines TRBV7-2 with TRBJ2-3, with 8 positions matching TRBD1. Germline loops: CDR1 SGHTA, CDR2 FQGNSA. With 4 bases clipped from V and 4 bases from J, the junction kept 7 bases outside the gene matches. The CDR3 has 15 amino acids. CDR3 protein: CASSSQGVRADTQYF. The CDR3 region has the DNA TGTGCCAGCAGCTCACAGGGGGTAAGGGCAGATACGCAGTATTTT.

The chain couples TRBV27 to TRBJ2-2; 10 nucleotides match TRBD2. Looked up from germline, CDR1 is MNHEY and CDR2 is SMNVEV (reference sequence). V was clipped by 6 bases and J by 5 bases; unmatched bases: 12. The CDR3 is made up of 17 amino acids. The CDR3 DNA is TGTGCCAGCAGCCCCACACTAGCGGGGTATCGGACCGGGGAGCTGTTTTTT. Its protein is CASSPTLAGYRTGELFF.

V is TRBV7-4 and J is TRBJ2-3; perhaps TRBD2 as D (5 bases). V lost 7 bases, J lost 4 bases, and 15 bases lay in between. The CDR3 length is 14 residues. Per the germline V gene, CDR1 is SGHVT and CDR2 is SQSDAQ. CDR3 coding DNA: TGTGCCAGCACCCTTAGAGAGAGGGCAGATACGCAGTATTTT. Amino acid sequence: CASTLRERADTQYF.

The rearrangement joins TRBV11-2 to TRBJ2-3; D gene ambiguous. The V gene lost 6 bases and the J gene lost 2 bases, with 6 bases spanning the gap. This CDR3 is 12 amino acids long. CDR1 and CDR2 from the germline V gene are SGHAT and FQNNGV. The CDR3 nucleotides read TGTGCCAGCAGAGGAAACACAGATACGCAGTATTTT. Translated, it gives CASRGNTDTQYF. Full variable domain (outside the CDR3, taken from reference TRBV11-2 and TRBJ2-3): EAGVAQSPRYKIIEKRQSVAFWCNPISGHATLYWYQQILGQGPKLLIQFQNNGVVDDSQLPKDRFSAERLKGVDSTLKIQPAKLEDSAVYLCASRGNTDTQYFGPGTRLTVL.

Written as DNA, the CDR3 is TGTGCCAGCAGTAACTTTGGGGACGCTGAAGCTTTCTTT. Translating gives CASSNFGDAEAFF. This chain joins TRBV27 and TRBJ1-1, with a weak D call TRBD1 (5 bases). V lost 5 bases and J 6 bases, leaving 13 bases between the germline ends. The CDR3 loop spans 13 amino acids. Per germline, CDR1 MNHEY and CDR2 SMNVEV (reference sequence).

The chain employs TRBV28 and TRBJ2-1; 10 bases are a match to TRBD2. J gave up 10 bases and V 3 bases, and 9 bases lay outside the gene matches. Germline V CDR1 and CDR2: MDHEN, SYDVKM. CDR3 length: 15 residues. The CDR3 loop is CASSLGLAGAREQFF. As DNA, the CDR3 is TGTGCCAGCAGTTTGGGCCTAGCGGGAGCCCGCGAGCAGTTCTTC.

The V and J genes are TRBV19 and TRBJ1-1, with 8 bases that match TRBD1. CDR3 size: 16 residues. Germline values: CDR1 LNHDA, CDR2 SQIVND (reference sequence). V dropped 1 base and J dropped 6; count of bases not matched to a gene: 10. DNA of the CDR3: TGTGCCAGTAGTATAGTGCGGTCCCAGGGGGCGCCTGAAGCTTTCTTT. Translating it yields CASSIVRSQGAPEAFF.

This chain joins TRBV6-4 and TRBJ2-3, with 12 bases that match TRBD1. Germline CDR1 reads MRHNA; CDR2 reads SNTAGT. There are 15 residues in the CDR3. Trimming took 2 bases from V and 4 from J; bases not matched to a gene: 1. The CDR3 here is CASSDGTGGADTQYF. Here the CDR3 DNA reads TGTGCCAGCAGTGACGGGACAGGGGGCGCAGATACGCAGTATTTT.

The chain carries TRBV7-2 and TRBJ2-7, with 7 bases that match TRBD2. From germline, CDR1 is SGHTA and CDR2 FQGNSA. The CDR3 is 16 residues long. Trimming took 3 bases from V and 2 from J; bases not matched to a gene: 10. The CDR3 sequence is CASSFGRSGAAYEQYF. The CDR3 DNA is TGTGCCAGCAGCTTTGGCCGAAGCGGGGCGGCCTACGAGCAGTACTTC.

This clone is labeled medium-sized (0.01 to 0.1%). This chain uses TRBV9 with TRBJ2-2, with 10 positions matching TRBD2. The junction had 0 bases not matched to a gene; V was cut back by 3 bases and J by 1 base. Germline-derived CDR1 and CDR2 are SGDLS and YYNGEE. The CDR3 is made up of 15 amino acids. The CDR3 is CASSGTSGNTGELFF. The CDR3 DNA is TGTGCCAGCAGCGGGACTAGCGGGAACACCGGGGAGCTGTTTTTT.